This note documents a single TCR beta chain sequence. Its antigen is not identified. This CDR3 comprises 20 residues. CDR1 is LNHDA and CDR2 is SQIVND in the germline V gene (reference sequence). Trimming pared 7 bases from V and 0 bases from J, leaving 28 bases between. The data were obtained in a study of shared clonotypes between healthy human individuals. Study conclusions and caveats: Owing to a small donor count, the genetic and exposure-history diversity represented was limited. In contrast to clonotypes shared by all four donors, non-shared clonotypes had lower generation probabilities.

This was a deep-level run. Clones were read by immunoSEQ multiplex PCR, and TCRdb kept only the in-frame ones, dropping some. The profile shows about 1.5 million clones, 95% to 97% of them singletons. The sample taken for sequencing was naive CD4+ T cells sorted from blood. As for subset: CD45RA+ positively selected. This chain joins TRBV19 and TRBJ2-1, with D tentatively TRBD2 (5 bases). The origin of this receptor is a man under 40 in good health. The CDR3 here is CASTPGSGRHRYSSYNEQFF. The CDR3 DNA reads TGTGCCAGTACCCCGGGAAGCGGACGCCACAGATATAGCTCCTACAATGAGCAGTTCTTC.